This T cell receptor beta chain was sequenced during a study of control samples from healthy donors and cancer patients. A single count supports this clone. CDR3 length equals 20 residues. Germline V gene data show CDR1 as LGHNA and CDR2 as YNFKEQ. Trimming took off 0 bases at V and 0 bases at J, with 18 bases between the two ends. Assay: immunoSEQ multiplex PCR; the TCRdb copy retains only in-frame clones and omits some. The sample includes roughly 50,000 clones, around 94% of them seen just once. The sequencing input was PBMCs. The chain uses TRBV4-2 and TRBJ2-6, with D uncertain. The origin of this receptor is a man in his thirties or forties with colorectal cancer. As DNA, the CDR3 is TGTGCCAGCAGCCAAGATGAGAGTAGCAATGGATACTCTGGGGCCAACGTCCTGACTTTC. Translating it yields CASSQDESSNGYSGANVLTF.